These 13 T cell receptor beta chains share one sample of origin, sequenced in a study of immune evolution from preneoplasia to lung adenocarcinoma. This table comes from immunoSEQ multiplex PCR, and its TCRdb copy is limited to in-frame clones, with some not included. This table has roughly 6,700 clones, roughly four fifths appearing once. Sample: FFPE minimally invasive lung adenocarcinoma tissue. These receptors were obtained from a person aged 65 to 79 with lung adenocarcinoma.

J is TRBJ2-2 and V is TRBV10-3; D perhaps matches TRBD2 (5 bases). The CDR3 extends over 15 amino acids. The germline V gene has CDR1 ENHRY and CDR2 SYGVKD. With 7 bases removed from V and 5 bases from J, the gap between germline ends came to 17 bases. CDR3 loop: CAIMTGSTGTGELFF. CDR3 in DNA: TGTGCCATCATGACGGGTAGCACGGGGACCGGGGAGCTGTTTTTT.

A few counts support this clone. The rearrangement joins TRBV30 to TRBJ1-4; the match to TRBD1 covers 7 bases. The CDR3 extends over 13 amino acids. Germline-derived CDR1 and CDR2 are GTSNPN and SVGIG (reference sequence). Trimming cost V 1 base and J 7 bases; bases outside gene matches: 3. This chain's CDR3 is CAWSEGQTEKLFF. The DNA of the CDR3 is TGTGCCTGGAGTGAGGGACAGACTGAAAAACTGTTTTTT.

The rearrangement links TRBV7-2 to TRBJ1-2; D unclear. Between the trimmed V and J ends, which lost 3 bases and 7 bases, there was a span of 15 bases. The V gene's germline CDR1 is SGHTA and CDR2 FQGNSA. This CDR3 has 14 residues. The CDR3 is CASSLGEVGGGYTF. In DNA form, the CDR3 reads TGTGCCAGCAGCTTGGGAGAGGTGGGCGGTGGCTACACCTTC. The variable domain in full, completed from reference TRBV7-2 and TRBJ1-2, reads GAGVSQSPSNKVTEKGKDVELRCDPISGHTALYWYRQSLGQGLEFLIYFQGNSAPDKSGLPSDRFSAERTGGSVSTLTIQRTQQEDSAVYLCASSLGEVGGGYTFGSGTRLTVV.

The chain recombines TRBV5-4 with TRBJ2-5; 7 bases are shared with TRBD2. Trimming removed 6 bases from V and 5 bases from J; junction bases left unmatched: 10. This CDR3 has 14 residues. Germline CDR1 SGHNT, CDR2 YYREEE (reference sequence). The CDR3 spells CASNQDTGRETQYF. The DNA for the CDR3 is TGTGCCAGCAATCAGGACACCGGGAGGGAGACCCAGTACTTC.

V usage is TRBV19 and J usage is TRBJ2-4; no clear D gene. V was clipped by 7 bases and J by 3 bases, with 19 bases between them. CDR3 length: 16 residues. Germline CDR1 and CDR2: LNHDA and SQIVND (reference sequence). The CDR3 coding sequence is TGTGCCAGTACCCCGGACGAAGCTGGGGACAAAAACATTCAGTACTTC. Protein: CASTPDEAGDKNIQYF.

With respect to this clone: At one end, the junction sequence differs from germline, possibly due to a read error. The same CDR3 arises from other DNA sequences in this sample as well. J is TRBJ1-2 and V is TRBV5-1, with D unresolved. Germline assignment: CDR1 SGHRS and CDR2 YFSETQ. The CDR3 loop spans 12 amino acids. CDR3 nucleotide sequence: TGCGCCAGCAGCCCAGGCAACTATGGCTATACCTTC. Translation gives CASSPGNYGYTF.

The chain uses TRBV10-2 and TRBJ2-1; D remains unclear. V lost 4 bases and J lost 8, with 9 bases in between. Germline loops: CDR1 WSHSY, CDR2 SAAADI. The CDR3 runs 12 residues. The CDR3 here is CASSGPTDEQFF. In DNA form, the CDR3 reads TGCGCCAGCAGTGGGCCGACTGATGAGCAGTTCTTC.

The V gene is TRBV11-2, the J gene TRBJ2-7; D uncertain. Germline V gene sequence: CDR1 SGHAT, CDR2 FQNNGV. V gave up 1 base and J gave up 3 bases, with 10 bases separating them. The CDR3 is 14 amino acids. CDR3 residues: CASSLGTVGYEQYF. CDR3 nucleotide sequence: TGTGCCAGCAGCTTAGGGACCGTGGGCTACGAGCAGTACTTC.

This clone was seen just once. This rearrangement joins TRBV2 to TRBJ2-4; weak D call: TRBD2 (6 bases). This CDR3 comprises 14 residues. V shed 9 bases and J shed 0 bases, with 12 bases lying between them. CDR1 SNHLY and CDR2 FYNNEI come from the germline V gene. CDR3 nucleotide sequence: TGTGCCAGAGATAGCGGAGGAGCCAAAAACATTCAGTACTTC. Translated: CARDSGGAKNIQYF.

This clone was observed a single time. This sequence joins TRBV9 and TRBJ2-5; no clear D. The ends were cut back, 4 bases at V and 1 base at J, with 8 bases in the middle. The CDR3 covers 13 residues. Germline CDR1 and CDR2: SGDLS and YYNGEE. The CDR3 loop reads CASSKKPQETQYF. The CDR3, as DNA: TGTGCCAGCAGCAAGAAACCCCAAGAGACCCAGTACTTC. The whole variable domain, remainder taken from reference TRBV9 and TRBJ2-5, is DSGVTQTPKHLITATGQRVTLRCSPRSGDLSVYWYQQSLDQGLQFLIQYYNGEERAKGNILERFSAQQFPDLHSELNLSSLELGDSALYFCASSKKPQETQYFGPGTRLLVL.

The chain links TRBV4-1 to TRBJ1-1; unclear D gene. The CDR3 consists of 14 residues. Per germline, CDR1 MGHRA and CDR2 YSYEKL. The V end was cut by 0 bases, the J end by 1 base, with 6 bases between. The DNA for the CDR3 is TGCGCCAGCAGCCAAGACGGGTGGAACACTGAAGCTTTCTTT. This codes for CASSQDGWNTEAFF.

V usage is TRBV21-1 and J usage is TRBJ1-2; the D segment call TRBD1 is taken from the table without a DNA check. TRBV21-1 is deemed a pseudogene. The CDR3 is made up of 14 amino acids. DNA of the CDR3: TGTGCCAGCAGACCGGGACAGGGAGTACATGGCTACACCTTC. Translation: CASRPGQGVHGYTF.

The gene calls are TRBV2 and TRBJ1-6; D is undetermined. V lost 4 bases and J lost 6, with 10 bases in between. The CDR3 runs to 14 residues. Germline V gene lookup returns CDR1 SNHLY and CDR2 FYNNEI. This CDR3 is CASSALTTNSPLHF. DNA for the CDR3: TGTGCCAGCAGTGCTCTGACAACTAATTCACCCCTCCACTTT.